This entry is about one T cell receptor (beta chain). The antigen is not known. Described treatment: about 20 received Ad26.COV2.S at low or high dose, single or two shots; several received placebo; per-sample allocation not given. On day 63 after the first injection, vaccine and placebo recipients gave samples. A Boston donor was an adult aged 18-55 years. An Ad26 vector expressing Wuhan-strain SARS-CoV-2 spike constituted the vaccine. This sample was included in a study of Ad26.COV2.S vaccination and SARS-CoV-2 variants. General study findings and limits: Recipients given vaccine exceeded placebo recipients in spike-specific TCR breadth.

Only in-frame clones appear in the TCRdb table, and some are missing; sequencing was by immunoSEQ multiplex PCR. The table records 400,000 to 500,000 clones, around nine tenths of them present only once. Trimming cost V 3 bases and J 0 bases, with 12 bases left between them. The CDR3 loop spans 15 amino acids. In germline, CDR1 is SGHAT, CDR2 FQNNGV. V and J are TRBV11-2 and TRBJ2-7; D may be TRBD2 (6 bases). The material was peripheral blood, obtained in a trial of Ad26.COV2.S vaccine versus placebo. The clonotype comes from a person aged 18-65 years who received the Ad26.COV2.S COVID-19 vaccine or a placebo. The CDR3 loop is CASSFGGSSSYEQYF. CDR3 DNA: TGTGCCAGCAGCTTCGGAGGGTCGAGCTCCTACGAGCAGTACTTC. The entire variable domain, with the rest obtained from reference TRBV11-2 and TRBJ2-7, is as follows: EAGVAQSPRYKIIEKRQSVAFWCNPISGHATLYWYQQILGQGPKLLIQFQNNGVVDDSQLPKDRFSAERLKGVDSTLKIQPAKLEDSAVYLCASSFGGSSSYEQYFGPGTRLTVT.